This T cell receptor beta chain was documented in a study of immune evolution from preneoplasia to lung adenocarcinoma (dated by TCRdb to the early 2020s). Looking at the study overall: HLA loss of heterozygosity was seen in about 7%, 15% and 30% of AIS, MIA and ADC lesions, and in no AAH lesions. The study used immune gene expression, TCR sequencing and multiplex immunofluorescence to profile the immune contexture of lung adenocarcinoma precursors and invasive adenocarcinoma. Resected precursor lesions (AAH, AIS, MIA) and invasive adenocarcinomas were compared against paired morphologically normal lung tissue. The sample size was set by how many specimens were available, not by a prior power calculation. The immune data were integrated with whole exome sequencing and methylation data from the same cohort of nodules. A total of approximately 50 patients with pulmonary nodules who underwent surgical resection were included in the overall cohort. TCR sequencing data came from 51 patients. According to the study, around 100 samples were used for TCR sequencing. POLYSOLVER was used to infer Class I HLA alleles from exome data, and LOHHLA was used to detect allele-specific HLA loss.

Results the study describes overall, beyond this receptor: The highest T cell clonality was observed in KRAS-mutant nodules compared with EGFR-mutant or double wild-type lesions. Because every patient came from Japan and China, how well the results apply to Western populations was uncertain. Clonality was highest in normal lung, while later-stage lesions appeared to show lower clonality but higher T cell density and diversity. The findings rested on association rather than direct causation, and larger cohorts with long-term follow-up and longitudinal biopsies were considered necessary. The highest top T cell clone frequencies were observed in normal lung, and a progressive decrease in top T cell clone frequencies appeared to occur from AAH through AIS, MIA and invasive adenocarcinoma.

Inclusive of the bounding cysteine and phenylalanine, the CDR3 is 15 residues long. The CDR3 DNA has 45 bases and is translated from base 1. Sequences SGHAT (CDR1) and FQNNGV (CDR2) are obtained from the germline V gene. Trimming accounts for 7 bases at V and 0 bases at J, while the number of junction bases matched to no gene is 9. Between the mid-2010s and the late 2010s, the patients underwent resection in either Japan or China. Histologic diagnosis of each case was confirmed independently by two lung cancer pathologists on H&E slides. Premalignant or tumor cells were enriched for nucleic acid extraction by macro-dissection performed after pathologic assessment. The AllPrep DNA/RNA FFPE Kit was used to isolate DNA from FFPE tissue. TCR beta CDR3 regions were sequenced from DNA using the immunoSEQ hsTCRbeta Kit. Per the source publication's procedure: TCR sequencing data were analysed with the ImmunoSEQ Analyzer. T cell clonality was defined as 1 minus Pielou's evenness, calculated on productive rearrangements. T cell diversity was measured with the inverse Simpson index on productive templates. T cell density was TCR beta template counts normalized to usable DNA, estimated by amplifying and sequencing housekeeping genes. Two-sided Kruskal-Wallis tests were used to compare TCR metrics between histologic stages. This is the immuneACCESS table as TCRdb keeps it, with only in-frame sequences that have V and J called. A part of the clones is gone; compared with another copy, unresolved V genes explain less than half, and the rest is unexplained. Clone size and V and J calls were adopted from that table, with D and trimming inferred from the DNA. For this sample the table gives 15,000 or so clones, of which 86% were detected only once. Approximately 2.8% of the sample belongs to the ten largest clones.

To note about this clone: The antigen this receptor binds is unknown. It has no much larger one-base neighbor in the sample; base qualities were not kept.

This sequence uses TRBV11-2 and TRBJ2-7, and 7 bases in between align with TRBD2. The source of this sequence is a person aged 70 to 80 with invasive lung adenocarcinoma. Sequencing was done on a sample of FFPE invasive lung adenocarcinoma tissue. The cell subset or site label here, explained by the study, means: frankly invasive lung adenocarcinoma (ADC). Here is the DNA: TGTGCCAGCACCTGGGGGGGGGTAGGCTCCTACGAGCAGTACTTC. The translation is CASTWGGVGSYEQYF.